This T cell receptor (beta chain) was documented in a study of T cells after yellow fever vaccination. Study findings and constraints: By day 5 rather than day 15, the secondary response had peaked, though it was weaker.

This clonotype was detected a few times. Its antigen is currently unknown. This CDR3 spans 13 amino acids. Germline V gives CDR1 SEHNR, CDR2 FQNEAQ (reference sequence). V gave up 11 bases and J gave up 5 bases, with 15 bases separating them. TCRdb processed the 5' RACE reads anew with MiXCR; each CDR3 protein has one entry. The table records 400,000 to 450,000 distinct CDR3 sequences, under 20% of them present only once. The chain carries TRBV7-9 and TRBJ2-2; D might be TRBD2 (7 bases). Sequenced here: PBMCs, sampled before the yellow fever booster vaccination. The receptor comes from a man between 18 and 29 years old who received the YFV17D yellow fever vaccine. DNA for the CDR3: TGTGCCGGCGGGGGCCTTGGGACCGGGGAGCTGTTTTTT. It codes for CAGGGLGTGELFF.